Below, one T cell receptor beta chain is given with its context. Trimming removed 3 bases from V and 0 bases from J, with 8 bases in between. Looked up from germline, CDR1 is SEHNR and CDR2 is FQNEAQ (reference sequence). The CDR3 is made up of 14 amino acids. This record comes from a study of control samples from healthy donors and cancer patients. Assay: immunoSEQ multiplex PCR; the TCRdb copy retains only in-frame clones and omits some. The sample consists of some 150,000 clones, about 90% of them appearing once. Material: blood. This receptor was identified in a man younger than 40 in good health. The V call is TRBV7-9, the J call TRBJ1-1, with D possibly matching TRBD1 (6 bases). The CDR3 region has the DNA TGTGCCAGCAGCTTTGGGGGGCTGAACACTGAAGCTTTCTTT. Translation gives CASSFGGLNTEAFF. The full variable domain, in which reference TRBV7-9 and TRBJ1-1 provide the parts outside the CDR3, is DTGVSQNPRHKITKRGQNVTFRCDPISEHNRLYWYRQTLGQGPEFLTYFQNEAQLEKSRLLSDRFSAERPKGSFSTLEIQRTEQGDSAMYLCASSFGGLNTEAFFGQGTRLTVV.